This TCR beta chain came from a study of CD8 T cells in ankylosing spondylitis. This clonotype has a handful of counts. The antigen is not known. CDR1 is SGHRS and CDR2 is YFSETQ in the germline V gene. CDR3 length: 15 residues. Trimming removed 1 base from V and 0 bases from J, with 11 bases in between. TCRdb ran MiXCR on the 5' RACE reads and lists one entry per CDR3 protein. Here the sample spans about 240,000 distinct CDR3 sequences, about 10% being singletons. General observations from the study: A motif in TCR beta, a set of seven to nine highly homologous variants, appeared characteristic of ankylosing spondylitis blood. Clones linked to disease were reported to show significant enrichment in matched ankylosing spondylitis synovial fluid. Earlier reports found some motif variants in synovial fluid and blood in reactive arthritis.

This clonotype was obtained from a male donor with ankylosing spondylitis or in good health (not recorded which). The V gene is TRBV5-1, the J gene TRBJ2-7, with D perhaps TRBD2 (5 bases). Sequencing was carried out using blood, either unsorted or a sorted T cell fraction (not recorded which). CDR3 residues: CASSLQPGSSYEQYF. CDR3 bases: TGCGCCAGCAGCTTGCAACCGGGGAGCTCCTACGAGCAGTACTTC.